Below, one T cell receptor beta chain is given with its context. Antigen unknown. Germline CDR1 SNHLY, CDR2 FYNNEI. The V segment lost 6 bases and the J segment 6 bases; nucleotides outside the gene matches: 15. The CDR3 covers 16 residues. This sample is part of a study of blood T cells in healthy people across ages. General study findings and limits: The fall in TCR beta diversity per million T cells was roughly linear with age. Donor CMV infection status was unknown, possibly confounding age-related changes in expanded clonotypes.

Through a sample-barcoded 5' primer and a J-beta primer mix, a second PCR was run for roughly 7 to 12 cycles. Each of the cDNA molecules was tagged by a template-switch adaptor with 12 random nucleotides. TCRdb reanalysed the 5' RACE reads using MiXCR and keeps one entry per CDR3 protein. The table has roughly 700,000 distinct CDR3 sequences, roughly 49% seen once; the top ten hold 30% to 40%. The TCR originated in an older woman in good health. Sequencing input: blood. The chain couples TRBV2 to TRBJ2-7; 9 positions agree with TRBD1. The CDR3: CASSNSPGQGGGEQYF. CDR3 nucleotide sequence: TGTGCCAGCAGCAACTCCCCGGGACAGGGAGGTGGCGAGCAGTACTTC.